The T cell receptor beta chain described here comes from a study of CD8 T cells in Susac syndrome. CDR3 size: 14 residues. The V gene's germline CDR1 is ENHRY and CDR2 SYGVKD. Trimming removed 4 bases at V and 3 bases at J, with 13 bases between. With random hexamers, reverse transcription was performed on about 0.5 to 1 ug of RNA. The TCR beta CDR3 was amplified by immunoSEQ multiplex PCR across 54 Vbeta, 13 Jbeta. TCRdb itself ran the immunoSEQ multiplex PCR reads through MiXCR, one entry per CDR3 protein. The table has fewer than 350,000 distinct CDR3 sequences, about 91% seen once. Relapsing-remitting disease, either stable or active, was present in the multiple sclerosis controls, who were treatment-naive patients.

Sequencing was done on a sample of CD4+ T cells from PBMCs. This clonotype was obtained from a human donor with multiple sclerosis. The chain has TRBV10-3 and TRBJ2-7; no definite D call. The CDR3 coding sequence is TGTGCCATCAGTGGGTCAACCTCTTTCTACGAGCAGTACTTC. Its protein is CAISGSTSFYEQYF.